This T cell receptor (beta chain) was obtained from a study of regulatory T cells in long-lasting Graves disease. The authors built TCR beta libraries using iRepertoire HTBI primers and Arm-PCR of CDR3 regions. One entry per CDR3 protein, called by TCRdb with MiXCR from the multiplex PCR reads. Of approximately 380,000 distinct CDR3 sequences in the sample, around 21% were seen once. As for time point: persistent/refractory GD, antithyroid drugs over 5 years with positive TRAb. There was RNA extracted from PBMCs, and the TCR library was made from it. This clonotype was observed a few times. With 3 bases removed from V and 9 bases from J, the gap between germline ends came to 27 bases. This CDR3 has 18 residues. Germline V gives CDR1 SGHTA, CDR2 FQGNSA.

The clonotype comes from a female donor with Graves disease. The input for sequencing was peripheral blood mononuclear cells (PBMCs), taken when the disease was refractory, from a patient treated with antithyroid drugs. This chain joins TRBV7-2 and TRBJ2-1, with D unclear. DNA of the CDR3: TGTGCCAGCAGCTTCGCCACCTCTAGACGGTCTAGGTACCCTGAGCAGTTCTTC. It specifies CASSFATSRRSRYPEQFF.